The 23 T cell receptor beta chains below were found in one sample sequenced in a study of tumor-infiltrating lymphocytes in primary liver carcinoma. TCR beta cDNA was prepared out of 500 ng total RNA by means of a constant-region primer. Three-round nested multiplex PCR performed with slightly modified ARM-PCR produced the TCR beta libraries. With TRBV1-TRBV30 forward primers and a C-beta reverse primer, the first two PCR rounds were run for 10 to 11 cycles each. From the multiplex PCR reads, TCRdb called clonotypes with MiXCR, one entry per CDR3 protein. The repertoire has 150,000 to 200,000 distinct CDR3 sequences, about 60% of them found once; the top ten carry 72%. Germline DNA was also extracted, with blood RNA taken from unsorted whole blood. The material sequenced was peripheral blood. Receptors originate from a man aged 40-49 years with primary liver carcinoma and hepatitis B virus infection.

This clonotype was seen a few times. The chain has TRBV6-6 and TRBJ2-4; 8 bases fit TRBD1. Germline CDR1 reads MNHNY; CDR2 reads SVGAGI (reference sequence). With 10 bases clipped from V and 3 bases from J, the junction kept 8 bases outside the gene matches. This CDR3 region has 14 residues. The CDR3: CATKQGVVKNIQYF. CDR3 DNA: TGTGCCACGAAACAGGGGGTGGTCAAAAACATTCAGTACTTC.

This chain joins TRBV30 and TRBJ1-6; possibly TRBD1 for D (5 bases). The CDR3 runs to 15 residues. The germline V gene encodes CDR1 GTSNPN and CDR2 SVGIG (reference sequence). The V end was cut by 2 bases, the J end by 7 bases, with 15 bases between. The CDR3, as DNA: TGTGCCTGGAGTATACGGGGCAGATCAAATTCACCCCTCCACTTT. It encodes CAWSIRGRSNSPLHF.

CDR3 coding DNA: TGCGCCAGCATGACCACGAGCACCGGGGAGCTGTTTTTT. Encoded protein: CASMTTSTGELFF. This rearrangement joins TRBV10-2 to TRBJ2-2; unclear D gene. The CDR3 covers 13 residues. The germline CDR1 and CDR2 sequences are WSHSY and SAAADI. V lost 7 bases and J 4 bases, leaving 10 bases between the germline ends.

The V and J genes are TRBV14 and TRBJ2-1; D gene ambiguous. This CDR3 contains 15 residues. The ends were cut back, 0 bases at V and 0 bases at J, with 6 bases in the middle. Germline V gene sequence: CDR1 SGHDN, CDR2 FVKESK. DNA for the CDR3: TGTGCCAGCAGCCAAGATCTTAGCTCCTACAATGAGCAGTTCTTC. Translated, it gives CASSQDLSSYNEQFF. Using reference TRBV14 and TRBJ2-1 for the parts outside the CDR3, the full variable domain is EAGVTQFPSHSVIEKGQTVTLRCDPISGHDNLYWYRRVMGKEIKFLLHFVKESKQDESGMPNNRFLAERTGGTYSTLKVQPAELEDSGVYFCASSQDLSSYNEQFFGPGTRLTVL.

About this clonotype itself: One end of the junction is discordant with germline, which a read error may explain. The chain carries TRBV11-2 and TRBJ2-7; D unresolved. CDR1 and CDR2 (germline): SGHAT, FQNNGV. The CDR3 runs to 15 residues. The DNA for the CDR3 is TGTGCCAGCAGCCCATCCGTGGGAATATCCTGCGAGCAGTACTTC. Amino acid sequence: CASSPSVGISCEQYF.

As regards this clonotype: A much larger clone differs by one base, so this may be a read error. This chain's CDR3 is CSVNLQGEETQYF. The CDR3, as DNA: TGCAGCGTTAATCTCCAAGGGGAGGAGACCCAGTACTTC. The chain uses TRBV29-1 and TRBJ2-5; D may be TRBD1 or TRBD2 (5 bases each). Germline V gene lookup returns CDR1 SQVTM and CDR2 ANQGSEA. Trimming stripped 5 bases from V and 5 bases from J, with 15 bases between. The CDR3 sequence is 13 residues long.

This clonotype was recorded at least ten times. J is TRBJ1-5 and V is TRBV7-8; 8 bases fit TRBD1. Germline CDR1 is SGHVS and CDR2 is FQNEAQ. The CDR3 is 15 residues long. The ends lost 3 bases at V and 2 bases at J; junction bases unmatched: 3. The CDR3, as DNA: TGTGCCAGCAGCTTGACAGGGGCCCGCAATCAGCCCCAGCATTTT. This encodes CASSLTGARNQPQHF.

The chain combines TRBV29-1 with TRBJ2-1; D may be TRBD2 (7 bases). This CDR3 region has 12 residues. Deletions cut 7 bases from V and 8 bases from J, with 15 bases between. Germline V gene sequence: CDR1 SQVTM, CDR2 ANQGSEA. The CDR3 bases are TGCAGCGCTGGGACGGGGGGCGATGAGCAGTTCTTC. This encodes CSAGTGGDEQFF.

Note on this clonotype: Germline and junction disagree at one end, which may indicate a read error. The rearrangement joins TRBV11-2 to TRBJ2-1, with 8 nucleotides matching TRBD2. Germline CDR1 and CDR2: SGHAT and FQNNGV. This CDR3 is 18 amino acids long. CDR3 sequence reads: CANSHPRGGRRSYNEQFF. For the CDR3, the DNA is TGTGCCAACAGCCACCCACGGGGGGGGAGGCGTTCCTACAATGAGCAATTCTTC.

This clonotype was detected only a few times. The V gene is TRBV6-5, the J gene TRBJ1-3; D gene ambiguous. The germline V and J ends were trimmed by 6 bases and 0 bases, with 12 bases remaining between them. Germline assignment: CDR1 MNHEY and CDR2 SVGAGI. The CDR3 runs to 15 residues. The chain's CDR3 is CASSRTGDSGNTIYF. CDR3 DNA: TGTGCCAGCAGCCGAACCGGGGACTCTGGAAACACCATATATTTT.

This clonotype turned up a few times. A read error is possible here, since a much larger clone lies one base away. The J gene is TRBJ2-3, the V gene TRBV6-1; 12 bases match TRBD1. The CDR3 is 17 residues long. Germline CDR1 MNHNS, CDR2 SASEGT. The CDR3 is CASNEIGTGGSGDTQYF. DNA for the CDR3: TGTGCCAGCAATGAAATCGGGACAGGGGGCTCTGGAGATACGCAGTATTTT.

DNA for the CDR3: TGCGCCAGCAGCTCGCTAGCGGGGGGCAACGAGCAGTACTTC. Translated, it gives CASSSLAGGNEQYF. The chain joins TRBV5-1 to TRBJ2-7; TRBD2 aligns across 11 bases. The ends lost 3 bases at V and 5 bases at J; junction bases unmatched: 4. From germline, CDR1 is SGHRS and CDR2 YFSETQ. The CDR3 runs 14 residues.

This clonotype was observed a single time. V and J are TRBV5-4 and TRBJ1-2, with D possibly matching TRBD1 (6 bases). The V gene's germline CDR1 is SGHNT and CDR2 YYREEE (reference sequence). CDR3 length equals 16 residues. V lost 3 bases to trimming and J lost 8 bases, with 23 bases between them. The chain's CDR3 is CASSSSSPRGAQGYTF. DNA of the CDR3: TGTGCCAGCAGCTCTTCCAGTCCTCGGGGGGCGCAGGGCTACACCTTC.

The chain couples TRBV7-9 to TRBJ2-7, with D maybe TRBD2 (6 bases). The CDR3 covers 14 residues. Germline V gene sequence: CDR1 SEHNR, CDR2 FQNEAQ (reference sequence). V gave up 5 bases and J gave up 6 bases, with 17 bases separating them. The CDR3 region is CASSPGLAPGEQYF. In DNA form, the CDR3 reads TGTGCCAGCAGCCCGGGACTGGCTCCCGGCGAGCAGTACTTC.

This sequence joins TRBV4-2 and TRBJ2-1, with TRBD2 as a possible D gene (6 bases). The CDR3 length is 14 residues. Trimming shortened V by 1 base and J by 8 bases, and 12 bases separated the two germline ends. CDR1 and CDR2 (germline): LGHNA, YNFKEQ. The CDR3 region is CASSQVPGVDEQFF. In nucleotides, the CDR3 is TGTGCCAGCAGCCAAGTCCCGGGAGTCGATGAGCAGTTCTTC.

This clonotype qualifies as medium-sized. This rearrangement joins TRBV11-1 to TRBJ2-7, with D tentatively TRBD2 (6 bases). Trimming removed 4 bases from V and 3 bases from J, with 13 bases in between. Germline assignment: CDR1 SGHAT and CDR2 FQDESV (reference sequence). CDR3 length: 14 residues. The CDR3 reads CASSSRDSIYEQYF. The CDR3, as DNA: TGTGCCAGCAGCTCGCGGGACTCAATCTACGAGCAGTACTTC.

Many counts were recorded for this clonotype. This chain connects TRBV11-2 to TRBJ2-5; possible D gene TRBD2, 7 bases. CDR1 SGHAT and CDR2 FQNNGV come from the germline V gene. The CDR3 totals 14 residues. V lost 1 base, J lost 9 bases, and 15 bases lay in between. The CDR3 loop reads CASSLVGGREAQYF. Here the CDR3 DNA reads TGTGCCAGCAGCTTAGTGGGGGGCCGGGAGGCCCAGTACTTC.

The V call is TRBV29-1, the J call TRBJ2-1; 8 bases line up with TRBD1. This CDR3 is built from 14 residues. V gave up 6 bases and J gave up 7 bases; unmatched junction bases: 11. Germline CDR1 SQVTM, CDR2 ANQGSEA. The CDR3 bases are TGCAGCGTCCTCACCGGACAGGGTGGGAATGAGCAGTTCTTC. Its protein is CSVLTGQGGNEQFF.

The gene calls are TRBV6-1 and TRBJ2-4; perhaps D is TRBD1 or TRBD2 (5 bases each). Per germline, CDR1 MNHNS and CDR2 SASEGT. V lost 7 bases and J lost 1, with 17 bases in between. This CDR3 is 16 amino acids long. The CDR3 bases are TGTGCCAGCACTTGGGACCATATCGGGGCCAAAAACATTCAGTACTTC. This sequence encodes CASTWDHIGAKNIQYF.

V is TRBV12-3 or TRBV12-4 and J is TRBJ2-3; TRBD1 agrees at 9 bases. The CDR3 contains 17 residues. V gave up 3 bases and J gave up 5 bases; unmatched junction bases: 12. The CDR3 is CASSFGDRVIVGDTQYF. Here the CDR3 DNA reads TGTGCCAGCAGTTTCGGGGACAGGGTGATCGTAGGAGATACGCAGTATTTT.

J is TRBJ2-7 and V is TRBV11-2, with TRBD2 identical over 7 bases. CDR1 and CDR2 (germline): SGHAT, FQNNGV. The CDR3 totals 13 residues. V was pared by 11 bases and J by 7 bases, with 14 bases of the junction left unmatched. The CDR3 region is CALSHLQGGEQYF. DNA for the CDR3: TGTGCCCTCAGCCATCTTCAGGGAGGGGAGCAGTACTTC.

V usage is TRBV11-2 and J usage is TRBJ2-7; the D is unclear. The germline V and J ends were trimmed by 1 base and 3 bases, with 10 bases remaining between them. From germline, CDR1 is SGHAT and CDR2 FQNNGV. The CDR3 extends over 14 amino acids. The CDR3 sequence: CASSLAVQNYEQYF. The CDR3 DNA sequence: TGTGCCAGCAGCTTAGCGGTACAGAACTACGAGCAGTACTTC.

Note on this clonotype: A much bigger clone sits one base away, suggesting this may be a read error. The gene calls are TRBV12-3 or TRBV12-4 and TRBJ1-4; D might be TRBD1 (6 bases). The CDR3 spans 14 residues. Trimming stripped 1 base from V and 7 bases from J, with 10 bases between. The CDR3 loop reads CASSLGQVAEKLFF. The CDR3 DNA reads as TGTGCCAGCAGTTTAGGACAGGTGGCTGAAAAACTGTTTTTT.